Listed below are T cell receptor beta chains from one sample, sequenced in a study of OX40 agonist ivuxolimab in advanced cancers. Produced via immunoSEQ multiplex PCR; TCRdb's table is partial and in-frame only. Here the sample spans under 12,000 clones, 86% being singletons. The starting material was CD4+ or CD8+ T cells sorted from blood, obtained in a trial of the OX40 agonist ivuxolimab. Receptor source: an adult with an advanced solid tumor such as melanoma, head and neck, liver or kidney cancer. The CDR3 runs from the conserved cysteine through the conserved F or W. D genes are given only for firm matches. Rows may omit the clone size; those that give it use once, few, many or a size class.

V: TRBV9; J: TRBJ2-1; D: .; size: .; DNA: TGTGCCAGCAGCGCCACAGGGTATGAGCAGTTCTTC; CDR3: CASSATGYEQFF
V: TRBV5-1; J: TRBJ1-2; D: .; size: once; DNA: TGCGCCAGCAGCTTGGATACAGTTCCTGGCTACACCTTC; CDR3: CASSLDTVPGYTF
V: TRBV6-4; J: TRBJ1-2; D: TRBD1; size: .; DNA: TGTGCCAGCAGTGACTCTACCGGGACAGATGGCTACACCTTC; CDR3: CASSDSTGTDGYTF
V: TRBV27; J: TRBJ2-7; D: .; size: .; DNA: TGTGCCAGCAGTTCCCACACGGACCCCTACGAGCAGTACTTC; CDR3: CASSSHTDPYEQYF
V: TRBV28; J: TRBJ1-5; D: .; size: .; DNA: TGTGCCAGCAGTTTATGGGAAGGTCAGCCCCAGCATTTT; CDR3: CASSLWEGQPQHF
V: TRBV4-1; J: TRBJ1-1; D: .; size: .; DNA: TGCGCCAGCAGCCAAGATCCAGGGCCTAACACTGAAGCTTTCTTT; CDR3: CASSQDPGPNTEAFF
V: TRBV6-5; J: TRBJ1-1; D: .; size: hyperexpanded; DNA: TGTGCCAGCAGTTACGGGGGTCAGGCGGAAGCTTTCTTT; CDR3: CASSYGGQAEAFF
V: TRBV7-9; J: TRBJ1-4; D: .; size: .; DNA: TGTGCCAGCAGCTTAGAGGCAGGGCTTAATGAAAAACTGTTTTTT; CDR3: CASSLEAGLNEKLFF
V: TRBV7-8; J: TRBJ2-5; D: TRBD2; size: few; DNA: TGTGCCAGCAGCTTTTCTAGCGGGAGCAGCGAGACCCAGTACTTC; CDR3: CASSFSSGSSETQYF
V: TRBV28; J: TRBJ1-1; D: TRBD1; size: .; DNA: TGTGCCAGCAGTCTCCAACAGGGGACTGAAGCTTTCTTT; CDR3: CASSLQQGTEAFF
V: TRBV6-5; J: TRBJ1-2; D: .; size: .; DNA: TGTGCCAGCAGTTACGGGGCGACGGACTATGGCTACACCTTC; CDR3: CASSYGATDYGYTF
V: TRBV12-1; J: TRBJ1-5; D: .; size: medium-sized; DNA: TGTGCCAGCAGCTTTGCCGCGATCCCCAGGGGAGGGTATAGCAATCAGCCCCAGCATTTT; CDR3: CASSFAAIPRGGYSNQPQHF
V: TRBV11-2; J: TRBJ2-1; D: TRBD2; size: .; DNA: TGTGCCAGCAGCTTTCCTAGCGGGAGACTAGAAAGCAATGAGCAGTTCTTC; CDR3: CASSFPSGRLESNEQFF
V: TRBV19; J: TRBJ2-7; D: .; size: .; DNA: TGTGCCAGTAGTGCCCAGGTATCCTACGAGCAGTACTTC; CDR3: CASSAQVSYEQYF
V: TRBV18; J: TRBJ2-7; D: TRBD1; size: .; DNA: TGTGCCAGCTCACAGGACAGGATCTCCTACGAGCAGTACTTC; CDR3: CASSQDRISYEQYF
V: TRBV6-6; J: TRBJ2-7; D: .; size: .; DNA: TGTGCCAGCAGTTACAAGGTGGAGGGATACGAGCAGTACTTC; CDR3: CASSYKVEGYEQYF
V: TRBV4-1; J: TRBJ1-1; D: .; size: .; DNA: TGCGCCAGCAGCCAAGATAGGTACAGGGCGAACACTGAAGCTTTCTTT; CDR3: CASSQDRYRANTEAFF
V: TRBV19; J: TRBJ1-5; D: .; size: .; DNA: TGTGCCAGTAGTTTTTTTCAGGGGACCAATCAGCCCCAGCATTTT; CDR3: CASSFFQGTNQPQHF
V: TRBV6-5; J: TRBJ2-1; D: TRBD2; size: .; DNA: TGTGCCAGCAGTTACTTAGGACTAGCGGGATTTGAGCAGTTCTTC; CDR3: CASSYLGLAGFEQFF
V: TRBV5-8; J: TRBJ1-2; D: .; size: .; DNA: TGTGCCAGCAGCTTGCGGATCTATGGCTACACCTTC; CDR3: CASSLRIYGYTF
V: TRBV27; J: TRBJ2-7; D: .; size: once; DNA: TGTGCCAGCAGTTTCGGAGACACAAACGAGCAGTACTTC; CDR3: CASSFGDTNEQYF
V: TRBV6-5; J: TRBJ2-6; D: .; size: .; DNA: TGTGCCAGCAGTCTGAGGCACTCTGGGGCCAACGTCCTGACTTTC; CDR3: CASSLRHSGANVLTF
V: TRBV11-2; J: TRBJ2-1; D: TRBD2; size: .; DNA: TGTGCCAGCAGCTTAGGTGGCGGGAGTAGCTCTGAGCAGTTCTTC; CDR3: CASSLGGGSSSEQFF
V: TRBV5-1; J: TRBJ2-7; D: .; size: .; DNA: TGCGCCAGCAGCTTGGCCGTCGGCTACGAGCAGTACTTC; CDR3: CASSLAVGYEQYF
V: TRBV28; J: TRBJ2-7; D: .; size: .; DNA: TGTGCCAGCAGCACCCCGGACTTTCGTCCCTACGAGCAGTACTTC; CDR3: CASSTPDFRPYEQYF
V: TRBV28; J: TRBJ2-7; D: TRBD1; size: .; DNA: TGTGCCAGCAGTTTTACAGGGGCCTACGAGCAGTACTTC; CDR3: CASSFTGAYEQYF
V: TRBV2; J: TRBJ2-7; D: TRBD2; size: .; DNA: TGTGCCAGCAGCGAGCGGGATGGCTCCTACGAGCAGTACTTC; CDR3: CASSERDGSYEQYF
V: TRBV2; J: TRBJ2-5; D: TRBD2; size: .; DNA: TGTGCCAGCAGTACCGGGACTAGCGGGTTCGAGACCCAGTACTTC; CDR3: CASSTGTSGFETQYF
V: TRBV6-1; J: TRBJ2-7; D: TRBD2; size: .; DNA: TGTGCCAGCAGTGAAAAGGGCGGGAGCTCCTACGAGCAGTACTTC; CDR3: CASSEKGGSSYEQYF
V: TRBV7-9; J: TRBJ1-1; D: .; size: .; DNA: TGTGCCAGCAGCCCCCAGAACACTGAAGCTTTCTTT; CDR3: CASSPQNTEAFF
V: TRBV5-1; J: TRBJ1-1; D: .; size: few; DNA: TGCGCCAGCAGCTTGGACACGGGGAAGGGCACTGAAGCTTTCTTT; CDR3: CASSLDTGKGTEAFF
V: TRBV30; J: TRBJ2-7; D: .; size: .; DNA: TGTGCCTGGAGTGGTCAGGGCTACGAGCAGTACTTC; CDR3: CAWSGQGYEQYF
V: TRBV15; J: TRBJ2-3; D: TRBD2; size: .; DNA: TGTGCCACCAGCAAACGACTAGCGTCCCCAGATACGCAGTATTTT; CDR3: CATSKRLASPDTQYF
V: TRBV23-1; J: TRBJ1-4; D: .; size: .; DNA: TGCGCCAGCAGACGACAGGAAGTTGCAACTAATGAAAAACTGTTTTTT; CDR3: CASRRQEVATNEKLFF
V: TRBV9; J: TRBJ1-4; D: TRBD1; size: .; DNA: TGTGCCAGCAGCGCAGAGGGGGCGGGTGAAAAACTGTTTTTT; CDR3: CASSAEGAGEKLFF
V: TRBV9; J: TRBJ2-4; D: TRBD2; size: .; DNA: TGTGCCAGCAGCTCCAGCTGGCTAGCGGGACGAGACATTCAGTACTTC; CDR3: CASSSSWLAGRDIQYF
V: TRBV6-1; J: TRBJ2-7; D: TRBD1; size: .; DNA: TGTGCCAGCAGGGGTAGGGGACAGGTTTACGAGCAGTACTTC; CDR3: CASRGRGQVYEQYF
V: TRBV2; J: TRBJ2-2; D: TRBD2; size: .; DNA: TGTGCCAGCAGTGTGGTTAGCGGGTCCACCGGGGAGCTGTTTTTT; CDR3: CASSVVSGSTGELFF
V: TRBV9; J: TRBJ2-1; D: .; size: .; DNA: TGTGCCAGCAGCGTAGGTGGAGCACCCAATGAGCAGTTCTTC; CDR3: CASSVGGAPNEQFF
V: TRBV7-9; J: TRBJ2-1; D: TRBD2; size: .; DNA: TGTGCCAGCAGTTCCATAGCGGGAGGCCGATGGGGATACAATGAGCAGTTCTTC; CDR3: CASSSIAGGRWGYNEQFF
V: TRBV7-7; J: TRBJ2-5; D: .; size: .; DNA: TGTGCTAGCAGCCCCGGGAGGATACAGGGAGGGAAGGCCCAGTACTTC; CDR3: CASSPGRIQGGKAQYF
V: TRBV5-4; J: TRBJ1-1; D: .; size: .; DNA: TGTGCCAGCAGCCACATGGGGAACACTGAAGCTTTCTTT; CDR3: CASSHMGNTEAFF
V: TRBV7-9; J: TRBJ2-7; D: .; size: once; DNA: TGTGCCAGCAGCTTAGATCGGGGTAACTCCTACGAGCAGTACTTC; CDR3: CASSLDRGNSYEQYF
V: TRBV6-5; J: TRBJ2-3; D: TRBD2; size: .; DNA: TGTGCCAGCAGTTCTGCGGAGCGGGACACAGATACGCAGTATTTT; CDR3: CASSSAERDTDTQYF
V: TRBV27; J: TRBJ2-2; D: .; size: .; DNA: TGTGCCAGCAGTTGGACGGGTGGCACCGGGGAGCTGTTTTTT; CDR3: CASSWTGGTGELFF
V: TRBV28; J: TRBJ2-7; D: .; size: .; DNA: TGTGCCAGCAGTCCTCGACCGGGATTCTCCTACGAGCAGTACTTC; CDR3: CASSPRPGFSYEQYF
V: TRBV28; J: TRBJ2-1; D: .; size: .; DNA: TGTGCCAGCAGTTTCGGTACGGGAGTAAATGAGCAGTTCTTC; CDR3: CASSFGTGVNEQFF
V: TRBV27; J: TRBJ1-5; D: TRBD1; size: .; DNA: TGTGCCAGCAGCCCCGGGACAGGGTTACATCAGCCCCAGCATTTT; CDR3: CASSPGTGLHQPQHF
V: TRBV6-5; J: TRBJ1-2; D: .; size: .; DNA: TGTGCCAGCAGAAAAGAGGGGCTAGGTGGCTACACCTTC; CDR3: CASRKEGLGGYTF